This T cell receptor beta chain is drawn from a study of response to subunit inactivated influenza vaccine. In its sample, this clonotype was seen a few times. MiXCR, applied by TCRdb to the RT-PCR reads, yields one record per CDR3 protein. Counted here are hundreds of thousands of distinct CDR3 sequences, approximately 10% occurring once; the ten biggest clones make up about 10%. V lost 4 bases and J lost 4, with 18 bases in between. The germline CDR1 and CDR2 sequences are LGHNA and YNFKEQ. There are 16 residues in the CDR3. This sample was shared with a second study, whose subject was T cells expressing NK-cell markers. That report notes: 5'RACE template switching with UMIs generated TCR beta cDNA.

V gene TRBV4-2 combines with J gene TRBJ2-3; D is undetermined. This sequence originates from a man aged 45-65 years who received an inactivated influenza vaccine. The sample consisted of PBMCs from blood, taken on the day of vaccination. The CDR3 DNA reads as TGTGCCAGCAGCCCCAGCCCCGCTAGTTATTCAGATACGCAGTATTTT. Translated: CASSPSPASYSDTQYF.